The 4 T cell receptor beta chains given below trace back to one sample, sequenced in a study of cytotoxic CD8 clonotypes in ibrutinib-treated CLL. Sequencing used immunoSEQ multiplex PCR; TCRdb keeps in-frame clones, though not all of them. Among 300,000 to 350,000 clones, just under 80% were seen once, and the ten largest hold 5.5% to 8%. Sequencing used PBMCs, obtained before ibrutinib treatment. Receptor source: a human donor with chronic lymphocytic leukemia.

This clone was observed once. V and J are TRBV7-8 and TRBJ2-7; 10 bases are a match to TRBD2. The CDR3 has 15 amino acids. Germline V gene data show CDR1 as SGHVS and CDR2 as FQNEAQ. The V gene end was trimmed by 5 bases and the J gene end by 2 bases; junction bases not matched to a gene: 6. CDR3: CASSPGLAETYEQYF. CDR3 DNA sequence: TGTGCCAGCAGCCCCGGACTAGCGGAAACCTACGAGCAGTACTTC.

The chain couples TRBV27 to TRBJ2-2; 11 bases align to TRBD1. The CDR3 spans 15 residues. V was clipped by 6 bases and J by 5 bases; unmatched bases: 5. CDR1 and CDR2 (germline): MNHEY, SMNVEV (reference sequence). The CDR3 DNA reads TGTGCCAGCAGATCGGACAGGGGGCATACCGGGGAGCTGTTTTTT. As protein: CASRSDRGHTGELFF.

The J gene is TRBJ2-7, the V gene TRBV5-1, with TRBD1 matching 8 bases. The length of the CDR3 is 13 residues. Germline values: CDR1 SGHRS, CDR2 YFSETQ. V gave up 2 bases and J gave up 6 bases; unmatched junction bases: 4. The CDR3 nucleotides are TGCGCCAGCAGCTTCGACAGGGGACTCGAGCAGTACTTC. This gives the protein CASSFDRGLEQYF.

This clone appeared once. The chain is built from TRBV7-7 and TRBJ2-3; D tentatively reads TRBD1 or TRBD2 (5 bases each). CDR1 and CDR2 from the germline V gene are SSHAT and FNYEAQ (reference sequence). Trimming removed 5 bases from V and 6 bases from J, with 21 bases in between. The CDR3 length is 16 residues. The CDR3 DNA reads TGTGCCAGCAGCAGGGGATTTAGAGGGCACATGGATACGCAGTATTTT. Translated: CASSRGFRGHMDTQYF.